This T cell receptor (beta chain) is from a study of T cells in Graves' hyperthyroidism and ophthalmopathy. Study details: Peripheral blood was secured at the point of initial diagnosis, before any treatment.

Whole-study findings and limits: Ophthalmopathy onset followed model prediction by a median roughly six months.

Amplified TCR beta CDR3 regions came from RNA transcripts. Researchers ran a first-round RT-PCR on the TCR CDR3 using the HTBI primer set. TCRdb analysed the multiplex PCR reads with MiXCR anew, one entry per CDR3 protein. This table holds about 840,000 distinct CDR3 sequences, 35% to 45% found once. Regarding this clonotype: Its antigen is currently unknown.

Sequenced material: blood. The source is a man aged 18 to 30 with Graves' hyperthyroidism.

The CDR3 here is CSLTAGGRTEQYF. In nucleotides, the CDR3 is TGCAGCTTAACAGCGGGGGGGAGGACGGAGCAGTACTTC. The chain carries TRBV29-1 and TRBJ2-7; TRBD2 aligns across 10 bases. The germline V gene encodes CDR1 SQVTM and CDR2 ANQGSEA. V trimming: 8 bases; J trimming: 7 bases; junction bases outside the gene matches: 11. The CDR3 has 13 amino acids.